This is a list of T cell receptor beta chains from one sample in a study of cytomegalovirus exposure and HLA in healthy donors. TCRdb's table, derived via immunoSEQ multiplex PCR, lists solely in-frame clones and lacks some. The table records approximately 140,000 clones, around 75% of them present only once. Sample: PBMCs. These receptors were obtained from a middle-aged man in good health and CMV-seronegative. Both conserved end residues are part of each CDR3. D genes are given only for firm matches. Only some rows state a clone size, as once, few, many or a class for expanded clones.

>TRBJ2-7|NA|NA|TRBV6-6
TGTGCCAGCAGTTATGGTTGGTCCGAGCAGTACTTC
CASSYGWSEQYF
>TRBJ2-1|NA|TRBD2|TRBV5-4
TGTGCCAGCAGCACCGGACTAGCGGGGGGCCCCCAGGAGTTCTTC
CASSTGLAGGPQEFF
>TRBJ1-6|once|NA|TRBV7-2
TGTGCCAGCAGCGTCGGGGCCGGACAGTATAATTCACCCCTCCACTTT
CASSVGAGQYNSPLHF
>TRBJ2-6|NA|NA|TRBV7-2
TGTGCCAGCAGCTTGCGTTCGTCTGGGGCCAACGTCCTGACTTTC
CASSLRSSGANVLTF
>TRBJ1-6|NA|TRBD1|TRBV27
TGTGCCAGCAGTTTCCGGCCGAGACAGGGTTATTCACCCCTCCACTTT
CASSFRPRQGYSPLHF
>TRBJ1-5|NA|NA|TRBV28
TGTGCCAGCAGTTCCCCCGAGGGCAGCAATCAGCCCCAGCATTTT
CASSSPEGSNQPQHF
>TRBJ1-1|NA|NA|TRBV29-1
TGCAGCGTCCGCTTCAGGGAGGTCACTGAAGCTTTCTTT
CSVRFREVTEAFF
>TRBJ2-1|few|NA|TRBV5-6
TGTGCCAGCAGGGCGGACAGTTTCTCCTACAATGAGCAGTTCTTC
CASRADSFSYNEQFF
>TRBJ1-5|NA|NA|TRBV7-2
TGTGCCAGCAGCAGAACAGGGACTAATAGCAATCAGCCCCAGCATTTT
CASSRTGTNSNQPQHF
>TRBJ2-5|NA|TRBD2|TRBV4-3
TGCGCCAGCAGCCTGGGGGGGATTCCTCCCAGGAGAGAGACCCAGTACTTC
CASSLGGIPPRRETQYF
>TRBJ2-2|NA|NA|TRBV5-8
TGTGCCAGCAGCTTCGGGATTAACACCGGGGAGCTGTTTTTT
CASSFGINTGELFF
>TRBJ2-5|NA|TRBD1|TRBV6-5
TGTGCCAGCAGTCTACCCGGGACAGATCAAGAGACCCAGTACTTC
CASSLPGTDQETQYF
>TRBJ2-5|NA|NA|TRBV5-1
TGCGCCAGCAGCTTGGGAAGGGGACTGCTCCAGTACCAAGAGACCCAGTACTTC
CASSLGRGLLQYQETQYF
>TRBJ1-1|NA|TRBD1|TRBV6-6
TGTGCCAGCAGTTACCCACAGGGGGCGACTGAAGCTTTCTTT
CASSYPQGATEAFF
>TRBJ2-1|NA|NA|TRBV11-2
TGTGCCAGCAGCTTGGGCAGGGATCATGAGCAGTTCTTC
CASSLGRDHEQFF
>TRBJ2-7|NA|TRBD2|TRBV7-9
TGTGCCAGCAGCTTAGTTCTAGCGGGGACCCACGAGCAGTACTTC
CASSLVLAGTHEQYF
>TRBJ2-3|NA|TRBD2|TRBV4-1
TGCGCCAGCAGCCAAGAACTAGCGGGGGGGGACACAGATACGCAGTATTTT
CASSQELAGGDTDTQYF
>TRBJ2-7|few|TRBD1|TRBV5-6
TGTGCCAGCAGCTGGGGACAGACCTACGAGCAGTACTTC
CASSWGQTYEQYF
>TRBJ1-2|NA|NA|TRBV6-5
TGTGCCAGCAGGGATACAGGGTACGGGGGCTACACCTTC
CASRDTGYGGYTF
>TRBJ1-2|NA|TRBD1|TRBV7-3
TGTGCCAGCAGCTTAAACACAGGGGACGGCTACACCTTC
CASSLNTGDGYTF
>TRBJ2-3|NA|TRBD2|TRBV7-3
TGTGCCAGCAGCTTAAATAGCGGGGTAGCGGATACGCAGTATTTT
CASSLNSGVADTQYF
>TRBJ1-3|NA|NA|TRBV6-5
TGTGCCAGCAGTTTGGAGGGGCTAAGTTGGGGGAACACCATATATTTT
CASSLEGLSWGNTIYF
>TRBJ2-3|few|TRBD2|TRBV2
TGTGCCAGCAATAGGGGCAGCGGGGGAGGCACAGATACGCAGTATTTT
CASNRGSGGGTDTQYF
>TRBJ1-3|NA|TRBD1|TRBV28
TGTGCCAGCAGTTCAGTCCAGGGGGACACCATATATTTT
CASSSVQGDTIYF
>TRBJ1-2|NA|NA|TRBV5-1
TGCGCCAGCAGCCCGGTCGGGGACTATGGCTACACCTTC
CASSPVGDYGYTF
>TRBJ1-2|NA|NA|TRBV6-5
TGTGCCAGCAGCTACGATCGGGTCTCTGGCTACACCTTC
CASSYDRVSGYTF
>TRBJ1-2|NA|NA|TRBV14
TGTGCCAGCAGCCAAGGGGCAAACTATGGCTACACCTTC
CASSQGANYGYTF
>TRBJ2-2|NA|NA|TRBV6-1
TGTGCCAGCAGACGTGAGGTCACGGGCGGGGAGCTGTTTTTT
CASRREVTGGELFF
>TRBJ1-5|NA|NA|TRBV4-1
TGCGCCAGCAGCCAAGATCTTCCTAGGTTAAGGCCCCAGCATTTT
CASSQDLPRLRPQHF
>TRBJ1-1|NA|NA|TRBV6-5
TGTGCCAGCAGGTGGGGGGAAATGAGCACTGAAGCTTTCTTT
CASRWGEMSTEAFF
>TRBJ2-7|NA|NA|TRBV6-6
TGTGCCAGCAGTTACGAGGCTGCAGGGGCCTACGAGCAGTACTTC
CASSYEAAGAYEQYF
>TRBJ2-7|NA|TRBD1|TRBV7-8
TGTGCCAGCAGCAAACCCCTGACAGGGGCCTCCTACGAGCAGTACTTC
CASSKPLTGASYEQYF
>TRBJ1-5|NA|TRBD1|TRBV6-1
TGTGCCAGCAAGAAGGGCTCAGGGGGGAGTCAGCCCCAGCATTTT
CASKKGSGGSQPQHF
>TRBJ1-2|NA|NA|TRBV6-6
TGTGCCAGCAGTGAGACAGGCGATTATGGCTACACCTTC
CASSETGDYGYTF
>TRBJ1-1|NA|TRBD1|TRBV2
TGTGCCAGCAGAGAAGACAGGGGGCGAGTGAACACTGAAGCTTTCTTT
CASREDRGRVNTEAFF